A single sample is the source of the 6 T cell receptor beta chains below, sequenced in a study of T cell repertoires in cytomegalovirus infection. Each CDR3 protein gets one entry after TCRdb re-called the reads with MiXCR. The sample shows 900,000 to 950,000 distinct CDR3 sequences, roughly a third of them seen only once. Their antigens remain unidentified. The source material was cultured CD8+ T cells from PBMCs, sampled from culture after CMV antigen stimulation. These TCRs come from a human donor in good health (CMV status not recorded). Some clones in this sample may be carry-over from other donors' samples.

This sequence joins TRBV7-2 and TRBJ2-2; no firm D call. Germline-derived CDR1 and CDR2 are SGHTA and FQGNSA. V lost 1 base and J 4 bases, leaving 7 bases between the germline ends. The length of the CDR3 is 14 residues. The CDR3 DNA is TGTGCCAGCAGCTTAGACCAATTCACCGGGGAGCTGTTTTTT. Translation: CASSLDQFTGELFF.

This clonotype was detected only a few times. The chain recombines TRBV27 with TRBJ2-3; 12 bases align to TRBD2. From germline, CDR1 is MNHEY and CDR2 SMNVEV (reference sequence). V lost 5 bases, J lost 6 bases, and 3 bases stayed unmatched. The CDR3 consists of 14 residues. In nucleotides, the CDR3 is TGTGCCAGCAGTCGACTAGCGGGGGACGATACGCAGTATTTT. Protein: CASSRLAGDDTQYF.

V is TRBV15 and J is TRBJ2-1, with 8 positions matching TRBD2. Per germline, CDR1 LNHNV and CDR2 YYDKDF (reference sequence). There are 15 residues in the CDR3. J gave up 5 bases and V 0 bases, and 3 bases lay outside the gene matches. The CDR3 region is CATSRDPAGDNEQFF. In DNA, the CDR3 is TGTGCCACCAGCAGAGACCCAGCGGGAGACAATGAGCAGTTCTTC.

This clonotype was counted ten times or more. The V and J genes are TRBV12-3 or TRBV12-4 and TRBJ2-1; the D call may be TRBD1 or TRBD2 (5 bases each). The CDR3 has 12 amino acids. Trimming cost V 1 base and J 13 bases, with 11 bases left between them. The CDR3 bases are TGTGCCAGCAGTTTAGGCGGGCGGACACAGTTCTTC. Its protein is CASSLGGRTQFF.

The chain recombines TRBV20-1 with TRBJ2-2; D is undetermined. In germline, CDR1 is DFQATT, CDR2 SNEGSKA (reference sequence). Deletions cut 2 bases from V and 0 bases from J, with 4 bases between. CDR3 length equals 13 residues. CDR3 residues: CSARLPNTGELFF. In nucleotides, the CDR3 is TGCAGTGCTAGACTCCCGAACACCGGGGAGCTGTTTTTT.

This clonotype was counted between two and nine times. The CDR3 loop is CSVESGGAWEQFF. CDR3 nucleotides: TGCAGCGTTGAAAGCGGGGGGGCCTGGGAGCAGTTCTTC. The chain is built from TRBV29-1 and TRBJ2-1; 10 bases match TRBD2. Germline-derived CDR1 and CDR2 are SQVTM and ANQGSEA. The CDR3 is 13 residues long. V was pared by 2 bases and J by 10 bases, with 5 bases of the junction left unmatched.